These T cell receptor beta chains were read from a single sample in a study of metastatic and nonmetastatic thyroid tumors. TCRdb used MiXCR to call clones anew from the PCR reads. This sample carries 45,000 to 65,000 clones, about 20% of them seen once, and the ten largest clones take roughly 4.2%. Sequencing was carried out using blood. All receptors come from a female donor with papillary thyroid cancer or a benign thyroid nodule (not recorded which). Some clones in this sample may be carry-over from other donors' samples. Each CDR3 is given with its conserved first and last residue. Each record gives: CDR3 DNA, CDR3 protein, V gene, clone size, D gene, J gene. D genes are given only for firm matches. The size entry is marked missing in some rows and otherwise reads once, few, many or a size class.

CDR3nt: TGCAGTGCTAGAGCGGTTAGCTCCTACAATGAGCAGTTCTTC
CDR3aa: CSARAVSSYNEQFF
v_gene: TRBV20-1
abundance: -
d_gene: -
j_gene: TRBJ2-1

CDR3nt: TGTGCCAGCACAGGTTATCCCTACGAGCAGTACTTC
CDR3aa: CASTGYPYEQYF
v_gene: TRBV28
abundance: many
d_gene: -
j_gene: TRBJ2-7

CDR3nt: TGTGCCAACAGTACCTCGGGACAGACGGGGGAGCTGTTTTTT
CDR3aa: CANSTSGQTGELFF
v_gene: TRBV10-3
abundance: few
d_gene: TRBD1
j_gene: TRBJ2-2

CDR3nt: TGCGCCAGCAGCCATCCTAGGACTAGCGGGAGCTCTGAGCAGTTCTTC
CDR3aa: CASSHPRTSGSSEQFF
v_gene: TRBV4-1
abundance: many
d_gene: TRBD2
j_gene: TRBJ2-1

CDR3nt: TGCAGCGTTGATTCCGTTGGGAGAGCCGCAGATACGCAGTATTTT
CDR3aa: CSVDSVGRAADTQYF
v_gene: TRBV29-1
abundance: many
d_gene: -
j_gene: TRBJ2-3

CDR3nt: TGTGCCAGCAGTGAAGCAGCGGGGGTCAGCTCCTACAATGAGCAGTTCTTC
CDR3aa: CASSEAAGVSSYNEQFF
v_gene: TRBV6-1
abundance: many
d_gene: TRBD2
j_gene: TRBJ2-1

CDR3nt: TGTGCCAGCAGTCCCGGACCGCGCTACAATGAGCAGTTCTTC
CDR3aa: CASSPGPRYNEQFF
v_gene: TRBV6-1
abundance: medium-sized
d_gene: -
j_gene: TRBJ2-1

CDR3nt: TGCGCCAGCACCACTAGCGGGAGCCCCGAGCAGTACTTC
CDR3aa: CASTTSGSPEQYF
v_gene: TRBV5-1
abundance: -
d_gene: TRBD2
j_gene: TRBJ2-7

CDR3nt: TGTGCCAGCAGCTTAGCTACTGACTGGAACAATGAGCAGTTCTTC
CDR3aa: CASSLATDWNNEQFF
v_gene: TRBV11-3
abundance: many
d_gene: -
j_gene: TRBJ2-1

CDR3nt: TGTGCCACCAGTGGTGTAAGGGTAACAGATACGCATTATTTT
CDR3aa: CATSGVRVTDTHYF
v_gene: TRBV2
abundance: -
d_gene: -
j_gene: TRBJ2-3

CDR3nt: TGCGCCAGCATATCCCTGTCTTGGGGCACAGATACGCAGTATTTT
CDR3aa: CASISLSWGTDTQYF
v_gene: TRBV5-1
abundance: once
d_gene: -
j_gene: TRBJ2-3

CDR3nt: TGTGCCAGCAGCTTAGAATCACAAGGCATGAACACCGGGGAGCTGTTTTTT
CDR3aa: CASSLESQGMNTGELFF
v_gene: TRBV7-6
abundance: many
d_gene: -
j_gene: TRBJ2-2

CDR3nt: TGTGCCATTACTCTAGGTCCACGTCGTGCGGCGAACAATCAGCCCCAGCATTTT
CDR3aa: CAITLGPRRAANNQPQHF
v_gene: TRBV2
abundance: -
d_gene: -
j_gene: TRBJ1-5

CDR3nt: TGTGCCAGCAGCGTAGGAGGATGGGTCCGGGCTGAAGCTTTCTTT
CDR3aa: CASSVGGWVRAEAFF
v_gene: TRBV9
abundance: -
d_gene: -
j_gene: TRBJ1-1

CDR3nt: TGTGCCAGCCAGGGTGCCGGGGAGCTGTTTTTT
CDR3aa: CASQGAGELFF
v_gene: TRBV19
abundance: many
d_gene: -
j_gene: TRBJ2-2

CDR3nt: TGTGCCAGCAGCTCCGGCCTTTCGGGGGACACCATATATTTT
CDR3aa: CASSSGLSGDTIYF
v_gene: TRBV7-3
abundance: -
d_gene: -
j_gene: TRBJ1-3

CDR3nt: TGCGCCAGCAGTGAGTCACAGGGGGGTTTTTATGGCTACACCTTC
CDR3aa: CASSESQGGFYGYTF
v_gene: TRBV10-2
abundance: many
d_gene: TRBD1
j_gene: TRBJ1-2

CDR3nt: TGTGCCAGCATCCCGCGACTAGCGGGGTATTGGTACGAGCAGTACTTC
CDR3aa: CASIPRLAGYWYEQYF
v_gene: TRBV11-2
abundance: -
d_gene: TRBD2
j_gene: TRBJ2-7

CDR3nt: TGTGCCAGCAGCTTGGGACAGGGTCGCACAGATACGCAGTATTTT
CDR3aa: CASSLGQGRTDTQYF
v_gene: TRBV7-3
abundance: many
d_gene: TRBD1
j_gene: TRBJ2-3

CDR3nt: TGCGCCAGCAGCTTGGAAGGGACACAGAACACTGAAGCTTTCTTT
CDR3aa: CASSLEGTQNTEAFF
v_gene: TRBV5-1
abundance: many
d_gene: -
j_gene: TRBJ1-1

CDR3nt: TGCAGTGCTAGGAAGAGTCCCGGGGGGGATACGCAGTATTTT
CDR3aa: CSARKSPGGDTQYF
v_gene: TRBV20-1
abundance: many
d_gene: TRBD2
j_gene: TRBJ2-3

CDR3nt: TGCGCCAGCAGCCCGGGACTGTATTTAGCCAAAAACATTCAGTACTTC
CDR3aa: CASSPGLYLAKNIQYF
v_gene: TRBV5-1
abundance: many
d_gene: -
j_gene: TRBJ2-4

CDR3nt: TGTGCCTGGAGGGGATGCGATTCACCCCTCCACTTT
CDR3aa: CAWRGCDSPLHF
v_gene: TRBV30
abundance: once
d_gene: -
j_gene: TRBJ1-6

CDR3nt: TGTGCCAGCAGTTTACGAGGGGGGTACACTGAAGCTTTCTTT
CDR3aa: CASSLRGGYTEAFF
v_gene: TRBV27
abundance: many
d_gene: -
j_gene: TRBJ1-1

CDR3nt: TGTGCCAGCAGCTTCGGAAACCAAGAGACCCAGTACTTC
CDR3aa: CASSFGNQETQYF
v_gene: TRBV7-6
abundance: many
d_gene: -
j_gene: TRBJ2-5

CDR3nt: TGTGCCAGCAGTGAGGATAGGGGGCGAGTCACCGGGGAGCTGTTTTTT
CDR3aa: CASSEDRGRVTGELFF
v_gene: TRBV6-1
abundance: many
d_gene: TRBD1
j_gene: TRBJ2-2

CDR3nt: TGCAGTGCTACCCCTAAGTCCGGGGCTAATGAAAAACTGTTTTTT
CDR3aa: CSATPKSGANEKLFF
v_gene: TRBV20-1
abundance: -
d_gene: -
j_gene: TRBJ1-4

CDR3nt: TGTGCCAGTACCCCCGGACAGGGGGGCGCCGGGGAGCTGTTTTTT
CDR3aa: CASTPGQGGAGELFF
v_gene: TRBV19
abundance: many
d_gene: TRBD1
j_gene: TRBJ2-2

CDR3nt: TGTGCCAGCAGTACGACTTTTCAATCCTACGAGCAGTACTTC
CDR3aa: CASSTTFQSYEQYF
v_gene: TRBV28
abundance: -
d_gene: -
j_gene: TRBJ2-7

CDR3nt: TGTGCCAGCAGCCGAAGATTGACAGGGAGCGGATCTGAAGCTTTCTTT
CDR3aa: CASSRRLTGSGSEAFF
v_gene: TRBV9
abundance: many
d_gene: TRBD1
j_gene: TRBJ1-1

CDR3nt: TGCAGTGCTAGCATGGGGGGCACGGGAGAGACCCAGTACTTC
CDR3aa: CSASMGGTGETQYF
v_gene: TRBV20-1
abundance: many
d_gene: -
j_gene: TRBJ2-5

CDR3nt: TGCAGTGCTATTCCCTTAGTAGGTTCATACGAGCAGTACTTC
CDR3aa: CSAIPLVGSYEQYF
v_gene: TRBV20-1
abundance: many
d_gene: -
j_gene: TRBJ2-7

CDR3nt: TGTGCCAGCAGCTTAGCGGTCGGGAGAAGGGCAGATACGCAGTATTTT
CDR3aa: CASSLAVGRRADTQYF
v_gene: TRBV7-9
abundance: many
d_gene: -
j_gene: TRBJ2-3

CDR3nt: TGTGCCAGCAGCTTCTCTGGGGCCAACGTCCTGACTTTC
CDR3aa: CASSFSGANVLTF
v_gene: TRBV27
abundance: many
d_gene: -
j_gene: TRBJ2-6

CDR3nt: TGTGCCAGCAGCTCCCCGGGGGGACTACACACAGATACGCAGTATTTT
CDR3aa: CASSSPGGLHTDTQYF
v_gene: TRBV7-2
abundance: many
d_gene: TRBD2
j_gene: TRBJ2-3

CDR3nt: TGCAGCGTCCGCCTAGCGGGAGGACGACCCCGGCAGTACTTC
CDR3aa: CSVRLAGGRPRQYF
v_gene: TRBV29-1
abundance: many
d_gene: TRBD2
j_gene: TRBJ2-7

CDR3nt: TGTGCCAGTTATGCCCGCCCAGGGAGAAGTGCTGGGGCCAACGTCCTGACTTTC
CDR3aa: CASYARPGRSAGANVLTF
v_gene: TRBV19
abundance: many
d_gene: -
j_gene: TRBJ2-6

CDR3nt: TGTGCCAGCAGTGGTTGGACAGGGGCTTTCTTT
CDR3aa: CASSGWTGAFF
v_gene: TRBV6-1
abundance: many
d_gene: TRBD1
j_gene: TRBJ1-1

CDR3nt: TGTGCCAGCACGGTACAGGGGGCCGGTGAGCTGTTTTTT
CDR3aa: CASTVQGAGELFF
v_gene: TRBV6-1
abundance: few
d_gene: TRBD1
j_gene: TRBJ2-2

CDR3nt: TGCAGTGCTAGAGTGGTTGGTCTCAACTATGGCTACACCTTC
CDR3aa: CSARVVGLNYGYTF
v_gene: TRBV20-1
abundance: many
d_gene: -
j_gene: TRBJ1-2

CDR3nt: TGTGCCTGGAGTCATTACTACGGACTAGCGGGAGGAAATGAGCAGTTCTTC
CDR3aa: CAWSHYYGLAGGNEQFF
v_gene: TRBV30
abundance: many
d_gene: TRBD2
j_gene: TRBJ2-1

CDR3nt: TGTGCCAGCAGTTCGCGGTGGGGACAGGGTGAGGTCGGCGAGCAGTACTTC
CDR3aa: CASSSRWGQGEVGEQYF
v_gene: TRBV28
abundance: many
d_gene: TRBD1
j_gene: TRBJ2-7

CDR3nt: TGTGCCAGTACCCAAAGCCACACTGAAGCTTTCTTT
CDR3aa: CASTQSHTEAFF
v_gene: TRBV19
abundance: many
d_gene: -
j_gene: TRBJ1-1

CDR3nt: TGTGCCAGCCCCGCGGGGGGGGACCGTTCGGGGTTACTGTTTTTT
CDR3aa: CASPAGGDRSGLLFF
v_gene: TRBV6-4
abundance: many
d_gene: -
j_gene: TRBJ1-4

CDR3nt: TGTGCCAGCAGTTCTGGGACAGCGCATCGCGAGACCCAGTACTTC
CDR3aa: CASSSGTAHRETQYF
v_gene: TRBV6-1
abundance: many
d_gene: TRBD1
j_gene: TRBJ2-5

CDR3nt: TGCGCCAGCACCCCCGGGACAGGAGGAGAAAAACTGTTTTTT
CDR3aa: CASTPGTGGEKLFF
v_gene: TRBV5-1
abundance: many
d_gene: TRBD1
j_gene: TRBJ1-4

CDR3nt: TGCGCCAGCACCCAAGATTCAGGCTCCTATAATTCACCCCTCCACTTT
CDR3aa: CASTQDSGSYNSPLHF
v_gene: TRBV4-1
abundance: -
d_gene: -
j_gene: TRBJ1-6

CDR3nt: TGTGCCAGCAGCGCCACTTCCACAGATACGCAGTATTTT
CDR3aa: CASSATSTDTQYF
v_gene: TRBV7-9
abundance: many
d_gene: -
j_gene: TRBJ2-3

CDR3nt: TGTGCCAGCAGTTACAACAGGGTGGAGGAAAAACTGTTTTTT
CDR3aa: CASSYNRVEEKLFF
v_gene: TRBV6-5
abundance: many
d_gene: -
j_gene: TRBJ1-4

CDR3nt: TGCGCCAGCATTTTAGCTAGGAGTGTGGTCAATGAGCAGTTCTTC
CDR3aa: CASILARSVVNEQFF
v_gene: TRBV5-1
abundance: -
d_gene: -
j_gene: TRBJ2-1